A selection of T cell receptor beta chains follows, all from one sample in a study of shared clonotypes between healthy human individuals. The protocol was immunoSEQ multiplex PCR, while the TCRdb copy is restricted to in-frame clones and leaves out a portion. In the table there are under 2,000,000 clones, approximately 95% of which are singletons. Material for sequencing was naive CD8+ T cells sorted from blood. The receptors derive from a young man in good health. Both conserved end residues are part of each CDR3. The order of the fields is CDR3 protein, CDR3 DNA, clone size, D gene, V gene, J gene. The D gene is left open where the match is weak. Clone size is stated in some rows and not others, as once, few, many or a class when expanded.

CASSYQRLGRAEQFF	TGTGCCAGCAGTTACCAACGACTAGGACGGGCTGAGCAGTTCTTC	.	.	TRBV6-6	TRBJ2-1
CASSLNGGASEQFF	TGTGCCAGCAGCTTAAACGGGGGGGCGAGTGAGCAGTTCTTC	.	TRBD2	TRBV7-6	TRBJ2-1
CASSLTAGAPNTEAFF	TGTGCCAGCAGTTTAACGGCAGGGGCTCCGAACACTGAAGCTTTCTTT	.	.	TRBV27	TRBJ1-1
CASSLDQGRMGDTEAFF	TGTGCCAGCAGCTTAGATCAGGGACGCATGGGGGACACTGAAGCTTTCTTT	.	.	TRBV11-2	TRBJ1-1
CAISDAPDLQNTEAFF	TGTGCCATCAGCGATGCCCCGGACCTCCAGAACACTGAAGCTTTCTTT	.	.	TRBV10-3	TRBJ1-1
CASSFPLGYEQYF	TGTGCCAGCAGTTTCCCTTTAGGCTACGAGCAGTACTTC	.	.	TRBV28	TRBJ2-7
CASSLVLGGRYEQYF	TGTGCCAGCAGCTTAGTTCTGGGGGGAAGGTACGAGCAGTACTTC	once	.	TRBV7-2	TRBJ2-7
CASRLYPYAIYF	TGTGCCAGCAGACTTTACCCGTACGCCATATATTTT	.	.	TRBV9	TRBJ1-3
CASKGPNYGYTF	TGTGCCAGCAAGGGGCCTAACTATGGCTACACCTTC	.	.	TRBV6-5	TRBJ1-2
CASSESTSAEQYF	TGCGCCAGCAGTGAGTCGACAAGCGCCGAGCAGTACTTC	.	.	TRBV10-1	TRBJ2-7
CASRPRTVNYGYTF	TGTGCCAGCAGACCCCGGACAGTAAACTATGGCTACACCTTC	.	.	TRBV6-5	TRBJ1-2
CASSAGLAGAETQYF	TGTGCCAGCAGCGCCGGACTAGCGGGGGCAGAGACCCAGTACTTC	.	TRBD2	TRBV9	TRBJ2-5
CASSDPMASGSTDTQYF	TGTGCCAGCAGTGACCCCATGGCGTCGGGTAGCACAGATACGCAGTATTTT	.	.	TRBV25-1	TRBJ2-3
CASELKGTAGYTF	TGTGCCAGCGAACTAAAAGGGACAGCTGGCTACACCTTC	.	TRBD1	TRBV5-4	TRBJ1-2
CASSYLTGLNTEAFF	TGTGCCAGCAGTTATCTGACAGGGTTAAACACTGAAGCTTTCTTT	.	TRBD1	TRBV6-6	TRBJ1-1
CASSEDRDPYNEQFF	TGCGCCAGCAGTGAGGACAGGGACCCCTACAATGAGCAGTTCTTC	.	TRBD1	TRBV10-1	TRBJ2-1
CASSLGAGTNTEAFF	TGTGCCAGCAGTTTAGGGGCAGGGACGAACACTGAAGCTTTCTTT	.	.	TRBV27	TRBJ1-1
CASSVEGSSIEQYF	TGTGCCAGCAGCGTGGAGGGGTCCTCCATCGAGCAGTACTTC	.	.	TRBV9	TRBJ2-7
CASSLSNRGLAETQYF	TGTGCCAGCAGCTTAAGTAACAGGGGGCTGGCGGAGACCCAGTACTTC	.	TRBD1	TRBV7-9	TRBJ2-5
CASTRTTYQETQYF	TGTGCCAGCACCCGGACTACGTACCAAGAGACCCAGTACTTC	.	.	TRBV11-2	TRBJ2-5